A single TCR beta chain is shown here with its context. Its target is unknown. This record belongs to a study of cytomegalovirus exposure and HLA in healthy donors. Study-wide results and caveats: Analyses of presence/absence relied on an assumption of roughly uniform sequencing depth across donors. A prior analysis recorded that most TCR beta V segments were productive about 87% or about 30% of the time.

The CDR3 is made up of 14 amino acids. Unmatched junction bases numbered 4, after V lost 7 bases and J lost 0 bases. Germline assignment: CDR1 LNHDA and CDR2 SQIVND (reference sequence). The study ran its PCR with 60 Vbeta and 13 Jbeta primers. Assay: immunoSEQ multiplex PCR; the TCRdb copy retains only in-frame clones and omits some. Of about 130,000 clones listed, about 66% are singletons. The sequencing sample was made of PBMCs. The V and J genes are TRBV19 and TRBJ1-1, with TRBD1 matching over 8 bases. This clonotype was sampled from a human donor in good health. In DNA, the CDR3 is TGTGCCAGTACCCCGGGACAGGTGAACACTGAAGCTTTCTTT. This codes for CASTPGQVNTEAFF. The variable domain in full, with the rest retrieved from reference TRBV19 and TRBJ1-1, is DGGITQSPKYLFRKEGQNVTLSCEQNLNHDAMYWYRQDPGQGLRLIYYSQIVNDFQKGDIAEGYSVSREKKESFPLTVTSAQKNPTAFYLCASTPGQVNTEAFFGQGTRLTVV.